Described below is a single TCR beta chain sequence and its context. Antigen unknown. This sample was taken from a study of shared clonotypes between healthy human individuals. The study's findings and limits: Rarefaction analysis demonstrated incomplete sorted-subset sequencing notwithstanding large depth. With few donors, the genetic and exposure-history diversity represented was limited.

The CDR3 contains 12 residues. Trimming took 2 bases from V and 8 from J, leaving 8 bases between them. The germline V gene encodes CDR1 SGDLS and CDR2 YYNGEE. It was at deep level that the assay was run. The repertoire was sequenced with immunoSEQ multiplex PCR; TCRdb's copy has only in-frame clones and lacks some. The sample lists a few million clones; 90% to 95% were seen once. The chain links TRBV9 to TRBJ2-1; D unresolved. This clonotype originated in a man aged 18 to 30 in good health. Some clones in this sample may be carry-over from other donors' samples. The sample was naive CD4+ T cells from PBMCs. The subset denotes: CD45RA+ positively selected. The CDR3 DNA sequence: TGTGCCAGCAGCGTGAGTCTCTATGAGCAGTTCTTC. Translating gives CASSVSLYEQFF.